Following are 3 T cell receptor beta chains from one sample sequenced in a study of T cell changes during pregnancy in multiple sclerosis. Some clones are missing from TCRdb's copy, which holds only in-frame ones; the method was immunoSEQ multiplex PCR. The table lists about 110,000 clones, around 90% of them singletons. This material consisted of peripheral blood, taken after pregnancy. These receptors originate from a female donor with multiple sclerosis, enrolled in a pregnancy study.

Here the CDR3 DNA reads TGTGCCAGCACCCTCAGGGGGTCCCCGGAGCGGAATGGCTACACCTTC. Its translation: CASTLRGSPERNGYTF. The genes are TRBV5-4 and TRBJ1-2; 7 nucleotides align to TRBD1. V lost 6 bases, J lost 6 bases, and 17 bases stayed unmatched. Germline assignment: CDR1 SGHNT and CDR2 YYREEE (reference sequence). CDR3 length: 16 residues.

This clone was detected once. V gene TRBV9 combines with J gene TRBJ2-7; D perhaps matches TRBD1 (6 bases). The CDR3 covers 14 residues. Germline assignment: CDR1 SGDLS and CDR2 YYNGEE. V dropped 3 bases and J dropped 4 bases, with 14 bases sitting between them. The CDR3 sequence is CASSEGDGRYEQYF. CDR3 nucleotides: TGTGCCAGCAGCGAGGGGGACGGTCGATACGAGCAGTACTTC.

The J gene is TRBJ1-3, the V gene TRBV5-5, with D perhaps matching TRBD1 (5 bases). V gave up 6 bases and J gave up 0 bases, with 10 bases separating them. Germline CDR1 SGHKS, CDR2 YYEKEE (reference sequence). CDR3 length: 14 residues. The CDR3 reads CASITGDSGNTIYF. In nucleotides, the CDR3 is TGTGCCAGCATAACGGGGGACTCTGGAAACACCATATATTTT.